This TCR beta chain comes out of a study of T cells in Graves' hyperthyroidism and ophthalmopathy. Overall study: The authors collected peripheral blood at initial diagnosis, before any treatment.

Disease duration under 2 months; hyperthyroidism patients were aged 18 to 65. Blood from later-ophthalmopathy patients was taken at first hyperthyroidism diagnosis. V was shortened by 3 bases and J by 0 bases, with 9 bases between the two germline ends. The CDR3 is made up of 15 amino acids. The germline CDR1 and CDR2 sequences are GTSNPN and SVGIG (reference sequence). Template material for amplifying TCR beta CDR3 regions consisted of RNA transcripts. HTBI primers were used for first-round RT-PCR of the TCR CDR3. TCRdb itself ran the multiplex PCR reads through MiXCR, one entry per CDR3 protein. This table holds 370,000 or so distinct CDR3 sequences, about 15% found once.

The sequenced material came from blood. The gene calls are TRBV30 and TRBJ2-6, with a possible D match to TRBD1 (5 bases). The source of this sequence is a woman under 30 with Graves' hyperthyroidism that later progressed to Graves' ophthalmopathy. The CDR3 DNA reads TGTGCCTGGAGGGGGCGGATCTCTGGGGCCAACGTCCTGACTTTC. This encodes CAWRGRISGANVLTF.